Each of the 4 T cell receptor beta chains below was sequenced from the same sample in a study of cytomegalovirus exposure and HLA in healthy donors. 13 Jbeta primers and 60 Vbeta primers were used for the PCR. Only in-frame clones appear in the TCRdb table, and some are missing; sequencing was by immunoSEQ multiplex PCR. The repertoire includes under 85,000 clones, around four fifths of them detected once, and about 24% sits in the top ten. The sequencing sample was made of PBMCs. The receptors were gathered from a woman aged 25 to 45 in good health and CMV-seropositive.

Here the CDR3 reads CASSSDRYEQYF. As DNA, the CDR3 is TGTGCCAGCAGTTCCGACAGGTACGAGCAGTACTTC. The chain links TRBV28 to TRBJ2-7, with TRBD1 as a possible D gene (6 bases). CDR1 is MDHEN and CDR2 is SYDVKM in the germline V gene. The CDR3 contains 12 residues. V lost 4 bases, J lost 4 bases, and 8 bases lay in between.

The chain combines TRBV5-1 with TRBJ2-7; D is undetermined. Deletions cut 4 bases from V and 2 bases from J, with 16 bases between. The CDR3 has 15 residues. Looked up from germline, CDR1 is SGHRS and CDR2 is YFSETQ. CDR3: CASSRAHGPAYEQYF. The DNA of the CDR3 is TGCGCCAGCAGCCGCGCCCACGGTCCCGCCTACGAGCAGTACTTC.

J is TRBJ2-7 and V is TRBV9, with TRBD2 as a possible D gene (5 bases). Germline values: CDR1 SGDLS, CDR2 YYNGEE. Trimming took 0 bases from V and 7 from J, leaving 11 bases between them. The CDR3 totals 13 residues. In nucleotides, the CDR3 is TGTGCCAGCAGCGTAGGAGGACTCAGAGAGCAGTACTTC. Protein sequence: CASSVGGLREQYF.

The J gene is TRBJ2-7, the V gene TRBV14, with D perhaps matching TRBD2 (5 bases). CDR3 length: 12 amino acids. CDR1 SGHDN and CDR2 FVKESK come from the germline V gene. V lost 4 bases to trimming and J lost 4 bases, with 8 bases between them. DNA for the CDR3: TGTGCCAGCAGCCTCTCGGGGTACGAGCAGTACTTC. Its translation: CASSLSGYEQYF.